This entry concerns a single T cell receptor (beta chain). The antigen is unknown. PCR used 60 Vbeta primers and 13 Jbeta primers. Sequencing was performed with immunoSEQ multiplex PCR; in TCRdb, only in-frame clones are kept and a portion is missing. The repertoire holds 100,000 or so clones, 74% seen once, with more than 2% in the top ten. This sample is part of a study of cytomegalovirus exposure and HLA in healthy donors. Study observations and caveats: Sequencing likely generated an artifact that appeared as a cluster of highly shared sequence variants. TCR beta V- and J-gene trimming, according to a later analysis, was linked to a missense DCLRE1C variant.

Germline V gives CDR1 SQVTM, CDR2 ANQGSEA. This CDR3 is 12 amino acids long. V was trimmed by 6 bases and J by 4 bases, leaving 12 bases between them. This sequence originates from a human donor in good health. Sequencing was done on a sample of PBMCs. This chain connects TRBV29-1 to TRBJ1-2; D may be TRBD1 (6 bases). CDR3 amino acids: CSVQRGGYGYTF. The CDR3 coding sequence is TGCAGCGTCCAAAGAGGGGGCTATGGCTACACCTTC.